Presented here are 25 T cell receptor beta chains from one specimen sequenced in a study of vaccination effects on CD4 cells after COVID-19. Their target antigens are unknown. Antigen-specific CD4+ T cells were first expanded with viral peptide pools by the ViraFEST assay and only then sequenced. Investigators separated out CD4+ T cells once 10 days of culture had passed. Infection dated between March and December 2020, before the Alpha, Beta and Delta variants reached the United States. Data came from immunoSEQ multiplex PCR; TCRdb stores just in-frame clones and leaves some out. This sample has roughly 27,000 clones, with about 76% found just once. This material consisted of CD4+ T cells from PBMCs cultured with HCoV-NL63 spike peptides, taken before COVID-19 vaccination. These receptors were collected from a human donor who had a prior SARS-CoV-2 infection.

The chain is built from TRBV7-2 and TRBJ2-7, with 7 bases identical to TRBD2. Germline assignment: CDR1 SGHTA and CDR2 FQGNSA. This CDR3 spans 14 amino acids. The J segment lost 0 bases and the V segment lost 5 bases, leaving 4 bases of the junction unmatched. CDR3 residues: CASSPGRGSYEQYF. CDR3 nucleotide sequence: TGTGCCAGCAGCCCAGGGAGGGGCTCCTACGAGCAGTACTTC.

V and J are TRBV28 and TRBJ2-1; 9 nucleotides line up with TRBD2. V was pared by 5 bases and J by 7 bases, with 9 bases of the junction left unmatched. The CDR3 length is 15 residues. CDR1 and CDR2 from the germline V gene are MDHEN and SYDVKM. The CDR3 DNA sequence: TGTGCCAGCAGTCCTCGGGCTAGCGGGAAAAATGAGCAGTTCTTC. Protein: CASSPRASGKNEQFF.

By frequency in the sample, this clone is medium-sized. The CDR3 region has the DNA TGTGCCAGCAGCCGTACCGGGACAGGCACAGATACGCAGTATTTT. It encodes CASSRTGTGTDTQYF. The V call is TRBV3-1 (or the pseudogene TRBV3-2), the J call TRBJ2-3; 7 bases map to TRBD1. This CDR3 contains 15 residues. Unmatched junction bases numbered 5, after V lost 4 bases and J lost 1 base. CDR1 is LGHDT, CDR2 YNNKEL, per germline (reference sequence).

This clone was found once. The chain uses TRBV7-9 and TRBJ1-2, with D possibly matching TRBD1 (6 bases). Looked up from germline, CDR1 is SEHNR and CDR2 is FQNEAQ (reference sequence). The CDR3 length is 13 residues. V gave up 5 bases and J gave up 2 bases, with 9 bases separating them. The CDR3 DNA reads as TGTGCCAGCAGCCGGGGACAAAACTATGGCTACACCTTC. This translates into CASSRGQNYGYTF.

This clone was observed once. The rearrangement links TRBV5-6 to TRBJ1-1; weak D call: TRBD1 (6 bases). CDR1 SGHDT and CDR2 YYEEEE come from the germline V gene. This CDR3 has 15 residues. The V end lost 1 base, the J end lost 4 bases, and 14 bases lay between the germline ends. The CDR3 DNA is TGTGCCAGCAGCTTGCTCACAGGGATGAGCACTGAAGCTTTCTTT. Its translation: CASSLLTGMSTEAFF.

The chain couples TRBV7-2 to TRBJ1-4; possibly TRBD1 for D (6 bases). CDR3 length: 14 residues. Trimming pared 1 base from V and 6 bases from J, leaving 9 bases between. CDR1 is SGHTA and CDR2 is FQGNSA in the germline V gene. The CDR3 coding sequence is TGTGCCAGCAGCTTAGGACAGGCTTATGAAAAACTGTTTTTT. Protein product: CASSLGQAYEKLFF.

The chain couples TRBV5-4 to TRBJ1-1, with D possibly being TRBD1 (5 bases). Trimming removed 4 bases from V and 3 bases from J, with 13 bases in between. The CDR3 runs to 14 residues. Germline loops: CDR1 SGHNT, CDR2 YYREEE (reference sequence). Written as DNA, the CDR3 is TGTGCCAGCAGCCCCGGGGGAAAGGACACTGAAGCTTTCTTT. Amino acids: CASSPGGKDTEAFF.

The rearrangement joins TRBV7-2 to TRBJ1-1; 8 nucleotides line up with TRBD1. CDR1 SGHTA and CDR2 FQGNSA come from the germline V gene. Losses at the gene ends were 6 bases for V and 2 bases for J; bases not matched to a gene: 8. The CDR3 is made up of 15 amino acids. CDR3 in amino acids: CASSSTGQANTEAFF. CDR3 sequence (DNA): TGTGCCAGCAGTTCCACGGGACAGGCAAACACTGAAGCTTTCTTT.

The V call is TRBV7-3, the J call TRBJ2-1; D gene unclear. The CDR3 runs to 13 residues. The germline V gene has CDR1 SGHTA and CDR2 FQGTGA. V was cut by 1 base and J by 9 bases, with 10 bases left in between. Here the CDR3 reads CASSLNGYSEQFF. The CDR3 DNA reads TGTGCCAGCAGCTTAAACGGGTATAGTGAGCAGTTCTTC.

The chain has TRBV11-3 and TRBJ2-1; D is perhaps TRBD2 (5 bases). Germline V CDR1 and CDR2: SGHNT, YENEEA. Deletions cut 5 bases from V and 4 bases from J, with 15 bases between. The CDR3 is made up of 15 amino acids. CDR3 DNA: TGTGCCAGCAGCCCCCGGACTGACACGTACAATGAGCAGTTCTTC. This translates into CASSPRTDTYNEQFF. Drawing the rest from reference TRBV11-3 and TRBJ2-1, the complete variable domain is EAGVVQSPRYKIIEKKQPVAFWCNPISGHNTLYWYLQNLGQGPELLIRYENEEAVDDSQLPKDRFSAERLKGVDSTLKIQPAELGDSAVYLCASSPRTDTYNEQFFGPGTRLTVL.

This chain connects TRBV4-3 to TRBJ1-4, with a tentative D call TRBD1 (5 bases). The CDR3 length is 20 residues. CDR1 and CDR2 from the germline V gene are LGHNA and YSLEER. Trimming removed 0 bases from V and 3 bases from J, with 23 bases in between. Here the CDR3 reads CASSQDLSRAASGANEKLFF. In nucleotides, the CDR3 is TGCGCCAGCAGCCAAGATCTATCCAGGGCAGCTAGTGGGGCTAATGAAAAACTGTTTTTT.

This clone has a handful of counts. V gene TRBV7-9 combines with J gene TRBJ2-1; 11 nucleotides agree with TRBD1. Trimming cost V 5 bases and J 4 bases; bases outside gene matches: 4. The CDR3 is 15 amino acids. CDR1 and CDR2 (germline): SEHNR, FQNEAQ (reference sequence). The CDR3 DNA sequence: TGTGCCAGCAGCACCGGGACAGGGGGATACAATGAGCAGTTCTTC. Translation: CASSTGTGGYNEQFF.

This rearrangement joins TRBV30 to TRBJ2-7; D remains ambiguous. Germline V gene data show CDR1 as GTSNPN and CDR2 as SVGIG (reference sequence). This CDR3 has 11 residues. Trimming shortened V by 5 bases and J by 9 bases, and 14 bases separated the two germline ends. As DNA, the CDR3 is TGTGCCTGGGTATCCGGGCAAGCGCAGTACTTC. Translation: CAWVSGQAQYF.

V and J are TRBV6-1 and TRBJ2-7; D is undetermined. V lost 2 bases, J lost 6 bases, and 11 bases lay in between. Germline CDR1 MNHNS, CDR2 SASEGT. The CDR3 runs to 13 residues. The CDR3 DNA reads as TGTGCCAGCAGTGAATATTTATTAGGCGAGCAGTACTTC. Protein sequence: CASSEYLLGEQYF.

This clone occurred once. This chain joins TRBV18 and TRBJ1-1; weak D call: TRBD1 (6 bases). Germline V gene data show CDR1 as KGHSH and CDR2 as LQKENI. V lost 5 bases, J lost 5 bases, and 15 bases lay in between. This CDR3 has 14 residues. CDR3 region: CASSLGGARTEAFF. For the CDR3, the DNA is TGTGCCAGCTCATTGGGGGGGGCTCGGACTGAAGCTTTCTTT.

The J gene is TRBJ2-7, the V gene TRBV18; D ambiguous. The CDR3 is made up of 16 amino acids. CDR1 is KGHSH and CDR2 is LQKENI in the germline V gene. Trimming removed 3 bases from V and 1 base from J, with 16 bases in between. The CDR3 loop is CASSPGWTAASYEQYF. DNA for the CDR3: TGTGCCAGCTCACCCGGGTGGACGGCGGCTTCCTACGAGCAGTACTTC.

CDR3 region: CASSILQEHIYGYTF. The CDR3 nucleotides read TGTGCCAGTAGTATCCTCCAGGAACACATCTATGGCTACACCTTC. This sequence joins TRBV19 and TRBJ1-2; D gene ambiguous. The germline V gene has CDR1 LNHDA and CDR2 SQIVND (reference sequence). The CDR3 contains 15 residues. V was pared by 3 bases and J by 4 bases, with 15 bases between. Looking up the rest from reference TRBV19 and TRBJ1-2 gives the full variable domain: DGGITQSPKYLFRKEGQNVTLSCEQNLNHDAMYWYRQDPGQGLRLIYYSQIVNDFQKGDIAEGYSVSREKKESFPLTVTSAQKNPTAFYLCASSILQEHIYGYTFGSGTRLTVV.

The CDR3 is CASSYDRLAIHNEQFF. CDR3 nucleotide sequence: TGTGCCAGCAGTTACGACAGACTAGCGATTCACAATGAGCAGTTCTTC. V usage is TRBV2 and J usage is TRBJ2-1, with 8 positions matching TRBD2. V gave up 5 bases and J gave up 5 bases; unmatched junction bases: 11. CDR1 and CDR2 from the germline V gene are SNHLY and FYNNEI. This CDR3 contains 16 residues.

This chain joins TRBV5-1 and TRBJ1-6; D not certain. The CDR3 is 12 residues long. Germline V gives CDR1 SGHRS, CDR2 YFSETQ. The V and J ends lost 4 bases and 9 bases respectively, with 8 bases between them. This CDR3 reads CASSLNGSPLHF. DNA for the CDR3: TGCGCCAGCAGCCTAAACGGTTCACCCCTCCACTTT. Full variable domain (outside the CDR3, taken from reference TRBV5-1 and TRBJ1-6): KAGVTQTPRYLIKTRGQQVTLSCSPISGHRSVSWYQQTPGQGLQFLFEYFSETQRNKGNFPGRFSGRQFSNSRSEMNVSTLELGDSALYLCASSLNGSPLHFGNGTRLTVT.

Written as DNA, the CDR3 is TGTGCCACTCCATCGGGAGATAGCAATCAGCCCCAGCATTTT. Translation gives CATPSGDSNQPQHF. This chain connects TRBV24-1 to TRBJ1-5, with D hard to call. The V and J ends lost 10 bases and 0 bases respectively, with 12 bases between them. The germline V gene has CDR1 KGHDR and CDR2 SFDVKD. This CDR3 has 14 residues.

J is TRBJ1-1 and V is TRBV6-2 or TRBV6-3, with TRBD1 identical over 8 bases. The germline V gene encodes CDR1 MNHEY and CDR2 SVGEGT. The CDR3 has 14 amino acids. Trimming took 4 bases from V and 4 from J; bases not matched to a gene: 5. The CDR3 nucleotides are TGTGCCAGCAGTTGGACAGGGTTTCGCACTGAAGCTTTCTTT. Protein: CASSWTGFRTEAFF.

This clone was counted a single time. The V call is TRBV6-2 or TRBV6-3, the J call TRBJ1-6; D gene uncertain. This CDR3 is 15 amino acids long. Trimming took 5 bases from V and 8 from J, leaving 16 bases between them. Per the germline V gene, CDR1 is MNHEY and CDR2 is SVGEGT. The CDR3 spells CASSDPPPRDSPLHF. In DNA form, the CDR3 reads TGTGCCAGCAGTGACCCCCCACCCAGAGATTCACCCCTCCACTTT.

The V call is TRBV12-5, the J call TRBJ2-3; 7 bases agree with TRBD2. Germline assignment: CDR1 LGHNT and CDR2 FRNRAP. V was pared by 2 bases and J by 2 bases, with 4 bases of the junction left unmatched. The CDR3 runs 15 residues. The CDR3 reads CASGLWRGNTDTQYF. CDR3 sequence (DNA): TGTGCTAGTGGTTTGTGGCGGGGGAACACAGATACGCAGTATTTT.

The chain links TRBV6-1 to TRBJ2-7; D is unresolved. Germline V lookup: CDR1 MNHNS, CDR2 SASEGT. The CDR3 runs 15 residues. Trimming left V 2 bases short and J 5 bases short, with 16 bases between. The CDR3 here is CASSEIGFEPNEQYF. DNA for the CDR3: TGTGCCAGCAGTGAAATCGGGTTTGAGCCCAACGAGCAGTACTTC.

The chain couples TRBV7-9 to TRBJ2-5; possibly TRBD1 for D (6 bases). V lost 6 bases and J lost 4, with 15 bases in between. The germline V gene encodes CDR1 SEHNR and CDR2 FQNEAQ (reference sequence). The CDR3 runs to 14 residues. The CDR3 here is CASRRSGEGETQYF. For the CDR3, the DNA is TGTGCCAGCAGGCGCTCAGGGGAAGGAGAGACCCAGTACTTC.